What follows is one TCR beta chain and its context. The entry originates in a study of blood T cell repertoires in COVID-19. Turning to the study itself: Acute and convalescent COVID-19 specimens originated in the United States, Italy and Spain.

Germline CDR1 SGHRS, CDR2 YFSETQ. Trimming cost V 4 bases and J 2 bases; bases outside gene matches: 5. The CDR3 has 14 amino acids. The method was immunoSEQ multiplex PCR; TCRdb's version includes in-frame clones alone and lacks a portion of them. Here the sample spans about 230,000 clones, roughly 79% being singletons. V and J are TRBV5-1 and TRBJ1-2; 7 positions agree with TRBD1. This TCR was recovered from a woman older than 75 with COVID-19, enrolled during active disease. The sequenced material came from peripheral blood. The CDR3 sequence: CASSRDSTNYGYTF. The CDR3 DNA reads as TGCGCCAGCAGCCGGGACAGCACCAACTATGGCTACACCTTC.